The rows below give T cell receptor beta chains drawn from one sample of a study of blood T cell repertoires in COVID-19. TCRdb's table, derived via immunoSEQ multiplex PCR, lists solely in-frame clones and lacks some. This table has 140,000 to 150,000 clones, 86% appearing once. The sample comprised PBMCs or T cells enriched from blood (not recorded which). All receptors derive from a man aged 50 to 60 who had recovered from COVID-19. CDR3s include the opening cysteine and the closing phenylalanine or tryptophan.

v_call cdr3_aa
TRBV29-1 CSARGSNMNTEAFF
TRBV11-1 CASSSSTSGRVGTQYF
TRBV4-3 CASSQENGHLPQPQHF
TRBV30 CAWTGRGPNEQFF
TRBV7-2 CASSVPGTSITDTQYF
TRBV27 CASGYRFSGSSYNKQFF
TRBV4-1 CASSQGDSQETQYF
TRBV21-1 CASSKVMAVCNQPQHF
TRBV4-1 CASSLSGQGAYEQYF
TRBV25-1 CASSGAGRETQYF
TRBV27 CASSRQPTYEQYF
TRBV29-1 CSARGLAGGISSYEQYF
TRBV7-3 CASSLIAALSYNEQFF
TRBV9 CASSTHPTTRPDTQYF
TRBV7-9 CASSKRAGNTGELFF
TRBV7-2 CASSLGPAAGNEQFF
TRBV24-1 CATSDPRGVSDEQFF
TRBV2 CASSLTSGRSDTQYF
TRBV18 CASSPTGVEGYTF
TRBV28 CASSPNRGQMYGYTF
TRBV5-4 CASSYGQWETQYF
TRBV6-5 CASAGDRGGKEQYF
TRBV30 CARTSGGEEQYF